The TCR beta chain described here comes from a study of T-cell memory formation after mild COVID-19. On the study more broadly: There were largely donor-specific TCR clusters. Study conclusions and caveats: Clones shrinking between day 15 and 85 showed a balanced CD4/CD8 split, and those that grew later tilted toward CD4+.

TCRdb re-called the 5' RACE reads through MiXCR, storing one row per CDR3 protein. The data contain some 350,000 distinct CDR3 sequences, roughly 15% of them singletons. V was clipped by 6 bases and J by 5 bases; unmatched bases: 13. Germline lookup yields CDR1 SEHNR and CDR2 FQNEAQ (reference sequence). CDR3 length equals 16 residues. As concerns this clonotype: What it recognizes is unknown.

The sequence derives from a man between 18 and 35 years old who had mild COVID-19 (a few samples of this study predate the infection). Cell type and time point are not known. Input material: PBMCs or a T cell subset sorted from them (not recorded which). The V gene is TRBV7-9, the J gene TRBJ2-1; TRBD2 agrees at 7 bases. CDR3 protein: CASRSILAVGDNEQFF. DNA for the CDR3: TGTGCCAGCAGGTCAATTCTAGCGGTAGGAGACAATGAGCAGTTCTTC.